The sequence of this TCR beta chain was determined in a study of early T cells in non-severe SARS-CoV-2 infection. This clonotype appeared a few times. Separate cDNA molecules each had unique molecular identifiers attached to them. TCRdb redid the calling of the 5' RACE reads with MiXCR, one entry per CDR3 protein. The sample carries approximately 83,000 distinct CDR3 sequences, about an eighth recorded once. J gave up 1 base and V 3 bases, and 6 bases lay outside the gene matches. In germline, CDR1 is MGHRA, CDR2 YSYEKL. There are 15 residues in the CDR3. Sequencing was done on a sample of whole blood. The receptor comes from an adult who was a healthcare worker with PCR-confirmed SARS-CoV-2 infection or an uninfected control (not recorded which). The chain links TRBV4-1 to TRBJ2-7; 7 bases match TRBD2. The DNA of the CDR3 is TGCGCCAGCAGCCAGTCTAGCGGCATTTCCTACGAGCAGTACTTC. It specifies CASSQSSGISYEQYF.